This T cell receptor beta chain was sequenced for a study of T cells after yellow fever vaccination. Study results and limitations: The booster saw the reappearance of most primary-vaccination clones (roughly 96% CD4, almost 90% CD8).

Researchers made TCR cDNA using 5'RACE template switching, and this step added a universal primer site and UMIs. TCRdb re-called the 5' RACE reads with MiXCR, one entry per CDR3 protein. Altogether about 550,000 distinct CDR3 sequences are present, over 15% being singletons, with the ten largest covering 14%. The CDR3 has 17 amino acids. Trimming at V came to 4 bases and at J to 2 bases, leaving 10 bases not matched to a gene. Germline CDR1 reads SGHDN; CDR2 reads FVKESK. Concerning this clonotype itself: No antigen is known for it.

The V call is TRBV14, the J call TRBJ2-7; 11 bases align to TRBD2. This receptor was obtained from a man aged 30-40 years who received the YFV17D yellow fever vaccine. The sample consisted of PBMCs, taken 15 days after the yellow fever booster vaccination. The DNA of the CDR3 is TGTGCCAGCAGCCCGAAGAGAAAGACTAGCGGGACCTACGAGCAGTACTTC. It specifies CASSPKRKTSGTYEQYF. The complete variable domain, with remaining parts taken from reference TRBV14 and TRBJ2-7, reads EAGVTQFPSHSVIEKGQTVTLRCDPISGHDNLYWYRRVMGKEIKFLLHFVKESKQDESGMPNNRFLAERTGGTYSTLKVQPAELEDSGVYFCASSPKRKTSGTYEQYFGPGTRLTVT.